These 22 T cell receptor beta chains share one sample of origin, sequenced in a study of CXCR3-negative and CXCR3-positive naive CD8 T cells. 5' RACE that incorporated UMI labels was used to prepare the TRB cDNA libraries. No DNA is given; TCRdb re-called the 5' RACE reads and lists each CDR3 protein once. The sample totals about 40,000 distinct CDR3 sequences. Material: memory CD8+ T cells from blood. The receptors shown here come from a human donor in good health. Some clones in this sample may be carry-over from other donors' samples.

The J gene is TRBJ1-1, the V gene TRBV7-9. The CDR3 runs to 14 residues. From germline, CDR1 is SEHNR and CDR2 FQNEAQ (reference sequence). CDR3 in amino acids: CASSFVDMNTEAFF.

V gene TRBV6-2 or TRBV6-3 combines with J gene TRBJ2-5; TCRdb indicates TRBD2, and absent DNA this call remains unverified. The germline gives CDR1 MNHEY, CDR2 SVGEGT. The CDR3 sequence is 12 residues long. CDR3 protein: CASSLLAGEPHF.

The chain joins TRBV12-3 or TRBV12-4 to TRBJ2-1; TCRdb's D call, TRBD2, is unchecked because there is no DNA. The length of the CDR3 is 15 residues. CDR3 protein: CASRVSGGPYNEQFF.

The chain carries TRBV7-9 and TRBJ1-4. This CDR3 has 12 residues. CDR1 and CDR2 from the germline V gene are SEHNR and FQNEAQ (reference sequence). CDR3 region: CASSTTSGLMFF.

CDR3: CASSFGEDRVPNSPLHF. The chain employs TRBV7-2 and TRBJ1-6; checking the TCRdb D call of TRBD1 is not possible without DNA. The CDR3 covers 17 residues. CDR1 SGHTA and CDR2 FQGNSA come from the germline V gene.

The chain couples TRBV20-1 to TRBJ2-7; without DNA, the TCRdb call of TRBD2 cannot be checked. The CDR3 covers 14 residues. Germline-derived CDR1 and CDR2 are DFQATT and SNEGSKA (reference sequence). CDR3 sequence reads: CSASESGRVYEQYF.

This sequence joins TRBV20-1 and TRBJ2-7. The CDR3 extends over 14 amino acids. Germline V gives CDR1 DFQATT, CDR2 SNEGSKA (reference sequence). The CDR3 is CSAQTEKSSYEQYF.

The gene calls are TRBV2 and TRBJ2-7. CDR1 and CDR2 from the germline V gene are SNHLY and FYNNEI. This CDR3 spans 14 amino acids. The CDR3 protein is CASSASGVRFEQYF.

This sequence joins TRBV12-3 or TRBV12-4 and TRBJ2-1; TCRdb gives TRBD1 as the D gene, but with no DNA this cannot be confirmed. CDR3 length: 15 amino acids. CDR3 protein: CASRARGAADNEQFF.

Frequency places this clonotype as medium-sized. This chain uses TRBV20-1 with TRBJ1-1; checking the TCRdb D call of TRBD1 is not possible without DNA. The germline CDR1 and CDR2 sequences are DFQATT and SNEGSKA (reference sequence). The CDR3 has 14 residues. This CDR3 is CSARGLHRDTEAFF.

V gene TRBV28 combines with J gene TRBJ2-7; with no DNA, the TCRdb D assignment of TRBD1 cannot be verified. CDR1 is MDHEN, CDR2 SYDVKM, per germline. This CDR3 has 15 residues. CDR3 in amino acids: CASSLSQGAVYEQYF.

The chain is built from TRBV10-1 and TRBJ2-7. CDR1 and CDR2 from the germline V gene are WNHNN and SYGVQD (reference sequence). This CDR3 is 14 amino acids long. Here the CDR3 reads CASSEERELYEQYF.

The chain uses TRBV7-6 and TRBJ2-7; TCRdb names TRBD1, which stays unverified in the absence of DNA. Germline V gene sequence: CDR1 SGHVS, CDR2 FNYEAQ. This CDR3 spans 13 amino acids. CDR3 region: CASSPRTAYEQYF.

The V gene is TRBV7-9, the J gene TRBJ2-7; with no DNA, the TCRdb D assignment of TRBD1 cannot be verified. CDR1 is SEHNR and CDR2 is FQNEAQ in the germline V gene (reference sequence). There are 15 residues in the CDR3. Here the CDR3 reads CASSTRTGMDYEQYF.

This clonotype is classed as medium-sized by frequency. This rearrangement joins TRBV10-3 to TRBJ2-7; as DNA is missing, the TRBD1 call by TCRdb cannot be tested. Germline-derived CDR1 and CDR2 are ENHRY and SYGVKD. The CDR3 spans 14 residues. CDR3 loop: CAISEPDRAGEQYF.

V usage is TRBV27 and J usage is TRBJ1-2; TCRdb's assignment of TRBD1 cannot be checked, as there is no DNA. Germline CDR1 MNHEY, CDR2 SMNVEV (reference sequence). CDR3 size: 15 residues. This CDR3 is CASSFRRDSSYGYTF.

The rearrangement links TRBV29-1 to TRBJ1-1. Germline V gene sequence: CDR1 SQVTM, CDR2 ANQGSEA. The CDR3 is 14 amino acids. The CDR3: CSVAGTAVGTEAFF.

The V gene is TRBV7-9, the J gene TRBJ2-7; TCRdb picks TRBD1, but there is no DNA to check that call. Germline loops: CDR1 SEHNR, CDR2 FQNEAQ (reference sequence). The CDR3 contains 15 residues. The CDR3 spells CASSRGQSDSYEQYF.

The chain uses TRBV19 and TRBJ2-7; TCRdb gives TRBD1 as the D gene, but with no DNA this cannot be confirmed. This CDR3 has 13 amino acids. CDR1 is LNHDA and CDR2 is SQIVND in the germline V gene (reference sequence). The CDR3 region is CASTPPGSYEQYF.

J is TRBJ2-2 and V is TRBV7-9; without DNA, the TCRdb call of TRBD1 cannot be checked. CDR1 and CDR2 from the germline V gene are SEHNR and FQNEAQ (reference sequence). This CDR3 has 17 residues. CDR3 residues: CASSTSDYLTGGGELFF.

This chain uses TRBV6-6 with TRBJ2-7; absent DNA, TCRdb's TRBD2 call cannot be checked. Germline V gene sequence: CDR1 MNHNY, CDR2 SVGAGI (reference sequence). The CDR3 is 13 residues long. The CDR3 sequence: CASSSLRRDEQYF.

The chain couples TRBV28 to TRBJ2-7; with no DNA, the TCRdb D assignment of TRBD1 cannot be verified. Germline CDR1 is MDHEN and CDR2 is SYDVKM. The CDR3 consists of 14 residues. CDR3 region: CASSHGQGPYEQYF. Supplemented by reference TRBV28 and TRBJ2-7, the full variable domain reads DVKVTQSSRYLVKRTGEKVFLECVQDMDHENMFWYRQDPGLGLRLIYFSYDVKMKEKGDIPEGYSVSREKKERFSLILESASTNQTSMYLCASSHGQGPYEQYFGPGTRLTVT.